This T cell receptor beta chain derives from a study of siplizumab effects on memory and regulatory T cells. Produced via immunoSEQ multiplex PCR; TCRdb's table is partial and in-frame only. The top ten clones hold roughly 1% of a sample with about 97,000 clones, around 90% of them seen once. The CDR3 totals 14 residues. V lost 3 bases and J lost 1, with 9 bases in between. Germline V gives CDR1 KGHSH, CDR2 LQKENI. Study-wide results and limits: Siplizumab led to significantly less abundant alloreactive sequences that could be traced back to unstimulated CD4+ memory cells. Suppressive activity of Tregs proliferating in siplizumab cultures remained unconfirmed.

As concerns this clone: Its target is unknown.

The chain is built from TRBV18 and TRBJ1-1, with D unresolved. Sequencing was carried out using CD4+ T cells sorted from blood. The source is a human donor in good health. Here the CDR3 reads CASSPTTWNTEAFF. In DNA, the CDR3 is TGTGCCAGCTCACCGACGACTTGGAACACTGAAGCTTTCTTT. Together with reference TRBV18 and TRBJ1-1, the CDR3 gives the full variable domain: NAGVMQNPRHLVRRRGQEARLRCSPMKGHSHVYWYRQLPEEGLKFMVYLQKENIIDESGMPKERFSAEFPKEGPSILRIQQVVRGDSAAYFCASSPTTWNTEAFFGQGTRLTVV.